The 20 T cell receptor beta chains in this list originate from one sample, sequenced in a study of T cell repertoires in cytomegalovirus infection. These receptors' targets are unknown. TCRdb reprocessed the reads with MiXCR, giving one entry per CDR3 protein. The sample contains more than 300,000 distinct CDR3 sequences, roughly 36% of which appear only once. This specimen was cultured PBMCs, taken from culture after CMV antigen stimulation. These receptors all stem from a human donor in good health (CMV status not recorded). Some clones in this sample may be carry-over from other donors' samples.

This clonotype was seen more than once but under ten times. The gene calls are TRBV19 and TRBJ1-5, with 7 bases lining up with TRBD1. The J segment lost 7 bases and the V segment lost 6 bases, leaving 15 bases of the junction unmatched. The CDR3 sequence is 16 residues long. Germline lookup yields CDR1 LNHDA and CDR2 SQIVND (reference sequence). The CDR3 DNA follows: TGTGCCAGTAGAAGTGTTATGACAGGGTCCGGACAGCCCCAGCATTTT. As protein: CASRSVMTGSGQPQHF.

The CDR3 bases are TGTGCCAGCTCTACCGGGGGGGCCCAGTACTTC. Translated, it gives CASSTGGAQYF. The gene calls are TRBV18 and TRBJ2-5, with 8 bases aligning to TRBD2. CDR1 and CDR2 (germline): KGHSH, LQKENI. Trimming removed 6 bases from V and 9 bases from J; junction bases left unmatched: 3. The CDR3 length is 11 residues.

This clonotype came up many times. The chain links TRBV7-2 to TRBJ1-2; no firm D call. The V and J ends lost 2 bases and 7 bases respectively, with 17 bases between them. Looked up from germline, CDR1 is SGHTA and CDR2 is FQGNSA. This CDR3 comprises 15 residues. This chain's CDR3 is CASSLRMSWLGGYTF. The CDR3 DNA follows: TGTGCCAGCAGCTTAAGGATGTCGTGGCTTGGTGGCTACACCTTC.

This clonotype has a handful of counts. This chain links TRBV7-8 with TRBJ2-5; a possible D gene is TRBD1 (7 bases). Trimming shortened V by 7 bases and J by 2 bases, and 17 bases separated the two germline ends. CDR1 SGHVS and CDR2 FQNEAQ come from the germline V gene. The CDR3 consists of 15 residues. CDR3 bases: TGTGCCAGCACCTCAGGGGGGCCAGATCAAGAGACCCAGTACTTC. Its translation is CASTSGGPDQETQYF.

This clonotype has a handful of counts. The chain is built from TRBV10-3 and TRBJ2-7; TRBD1 agrees at 10 bases. Trimming cost V 6 bases and J 5 bases; bases outside gene matches: 7. The CDR3 sequence is 14 residues long. Germline V CDR1 and CDR2: ENHRY, SYGVKD. The CDR3 region is CAISPGQGSNEQYV. In DNA, the CDR3 is TGTGCCATCAGCCCGGGACAGGGGAGCAACGAGCAGTACGTC.

This clonotype was detected only a few times. This sequence joins TRBV7-2 and TRBJ2-7, with TRBD1 matching 8 bases. The germline CDR1 and CDR2 sequences are SGHTA and FQGNSA. V shed 5 bases and J 6 bases; nucleotides not matched to a gene: 3. CDR3 length: 12 amino acids. The CDR3 DNA is TGTGCCAGCAGCCCCCAGGGGGCCGAGCAGTACTTC. This codes for CASSPQGAEQYF.

The chain combines TRBV6-2 or TRBV6-3 with TRBJ2-7, with a tentative D call TRBD2 (6 bases). The V end lost 5 bases, the J end lost 5 bases, and 19 bases lay between the germline ends. CDR3 length equals 15 residues. Germline V gene data show CDR1 as MNHEY and CDR2 as SVGEGT. The CDR3 sequence: CASSTTGLWQDEQYF. The CDR3 DNA reads TGTGCCAGCAGTACGACGGGACTCTGGCAGGACGAGCAGTACTTC.

The chain has TRBV7-2 and TRBJ2-7; the match to TRBD2 covers 11 bases. V shed 5 bases, J shed 2 bases, and the junction held 5 bases outside the gene matches. The germline CDR1 and CDR2 sequences are SGHTA and FQGNSA. The CDR3 contains 15 residues. The DNA for the CDR3 is TGTGCCAGCAGCCCTGGACTAGCGGGTGCCTACGAGCAGTACTTC. Protein sequence: CASSPGLAGAYEQYF.

This clonotype has just a few counts. The V call is TRBV28, the J call TRBJ1-2, with D unresolved. Looked up from germline, CDR1 is MDHEN and CDR2 is SYDVKM. The length of the CDR3 is 13 residues. Between the trimmed V and J ends, which lost 8 bases and 8 bases, there was a span of 18 bases. The DNA of the CDR3 is TGTGCCAGCTCCGCAAAACACTCGGGCGGCTACACCTTC. This sequence encodes CASSAKHSGGYTF.

Notes on this clonotype: Mismatch with germline at one junction end may stem from a read error. V and J are TRBV10-3 and TRBJ2-1; no firm D call. CDR3 length: 16 amino acids. CDR1 and CDR2 (germline): ENHRY, SYGVKD. CDR3 sequence reads: CAISESTVSSYNERFF. In DNA form, the CDR3 reads TGTGCCATCAGTGAGTCGACTGTAAGCTCCTACAATGAGCGGTTCTTC.

The chain carries TRBV28 and TRBJ1-4, with D possibly matching TRBD1 (6 bases). The germline gives CDR1 MDHEN, CDR2 SYDVKM. This CDR3 is built from 15 residues. With 0 bases removed from V and 6 bases from J, the gap between germline ends came to 11 bases. CDR3 residues: CASSLWAGEDEKLFF. CDR3 sequence (DNA): TGTGCCAGCAGTTTATGGGCAGGGGAGGATGAAAAACTGTTTTTT.

This clonotype was recorded once. The chain is built from TRBV24-1 and TRBJ2-5; 11 bases map to TRBD1. V dropped 2 bases and J dropped 5; count of bases not matched to a gene: 9. There are 17 residues in the CDR3. Germline CDR1 KGHDR, CDR2 SFDVKD. This CDR3 is CATSDWGTGGRAETQYF. In DNA, the CDR3 is TGTGCCACCAGTGATTGGGGGACAGGGGGACGAGCTGAGACCCAGTACTTC.

The J gene is TRBJ1-4, the V gene TRBV5-4; tentatively, D is TRBD1 (6 bases). Germline lookup yields CDR1 SGHNT and CDR2 YYREEE (reference sequence). The CDR3 is 13 residues long. Trimming pared 2 bases from V and 5 bases from J, leaving 7 bases between. The CDR3 spells CASSFRGNEKLFF. In DNA form, the CDR3 reads TGTGCCAGCAGCTTCAGGGGAAATGAAAAACTGTTTTTT.

The chain combines TRBV11-3 with TRBJ2-2, with 9 positions matching TRBD2. Germline assignment: CDR1 SGHNT and CDR2 YENEEA. Trimming took 2 bases from V and 2 from J; bases not matched to a gene: 3. CDR3 size: 16 residues. The CDR3 nucleotides read TGTGCCAGCAGCTTAATAGCGGGAGTTAACACCGGGGAGCTGTTTTTT. This sequence encodes CASSLIAGVNTGELFF.

This clonotype was recorded many times. The V gene is TRBV7-2, the J gene TRBJ2-1; D is unresolved. The CDR3 is 14 residues long. The V gene lost 5 bases and the J gene lost 4 bases, with 12 bases spanning the gap. Germline assignment: CDR1 SGHTA and CDR2 FQGNSA. CDR3 sequence reads: CASSPPGIYNEQFF. The CDR3 region has the DNA TGTGCCAGCAGCCCCCCTGGGATATACAATGAGCAGTTCTTC. Filled out from reference TRBV7-2 and TRBJ2-1, the complete variable domain reads GAGVSQSPSNKVTEKGKDVELRCDPISGHTALYWYRQSLGQGLEFLIYFQGNSAPDKSGLPSDRFSAERTGGSVSTLTIQRTQQEDSAVYLCASSPPGIYNEQFFGPGTRLTVL.

This clonotype came up once. The rearrangement uses TRBV29-1 and TRBJ2-1, with D possibly TRBD1 on 6 matching bases. V lost 7 bases and J lost 8, with 21 bases in between. The CDR3 covers 14 residues. Germline lookup yields CDR1 SQVTM and CDR2 ANQGSEA. The CDR3 here is CSGTTGSMDHEQFF. The CDR3 DNA reads as TGCAGCGGAACAACAGGGAGTATGGACCATGAGCAGTTCTTC.

V is TRBV2 and J is TRBJ2-2; 8 bases fit TRBD2. The CDR3 sequence is 13 residues long. Germline CDR1 SNHLY, CDR2 FYNNEI. The ends lost 6 bases at V and 6 bases at J; junction bases unmatched: 3. CDR3 protein: CASSASGSGELFF. For the CDR3, the DNA is TGTGCCAGCAGCGCTAGCGGGTCCGGGGAGCTGTTTTTT. Combining the CDR3 with reference TRBV2 and TRBJ2-2 gives the whole variable domain EPEVTQTPSHQVTQMGQEVILRCVPISNHLYFYWYRQILGQKVEFLVSFYNNEISEKSEIFDDQFSVERPDGSNFTLKIRSTKLEDSAMYFCASSASGSGELFFGEGSRLTVL.

The gene calls are TRBV6-5 and TRBJ2-1; unclear D gene. From germline, CDR1 is MNHEY and CDR2 SVGAGI. The ends were cut back, 3 bases at V and 13 bases at J, with 22 bases in the middle. CDR3 size: 15 residues. DNA for the CDR3: TGTGCCAGCAGTTATGAACGTCCCCCTACAATGAGCCAGTTCTTC. Protein sequence: CASSYERPPTMSQFF.

The chain combines TRBV28 with TRBJ2-3; TRBD1 matches 9 bases. With 10 bases clipped from V and 4 bases from J, the junction kept 9 bases outside the gene matches. The germline gives CDR1 MDHEN, CDR2 SYDVKM. The CDR3 totals 14 residues. In DNA, the CDR3 is TGTGCCACCGCGGGGACAGGGTTATCAGATACGCAGTATTTT. Protein product: CATAGTGLSDTQYF. The full variable domain, in which reference TRBV28 and TRBJ2-3 provide the parts outside the CDR3, is DVKVTQSSRYLVKRTGEKVFLECVQDMDHENMFWYRQDPGLGLRLIYFSYDVKMKEKGDIPEGYSVSREKKERFSLILESASTNQTSMYLCATAGTGLSDTQYFGPGTRLTVL.

The chain is built from TRBV6-6 and TRBJ2-1; TRBD2 agrees at 12 bases. Germline values: CDR1 MNHNY, CDR2 SVGAGI (reference sequence). J was trimmed by 7 bases and V by 2 bases; bases with no gene match: 6. CDR3 length: 16 amino acids. The CDR3 reads CASSYPTGTSGNEQFF. The CDR3 DNA reads TGTGCCAGCAGTTACCCAACCGGGACTAGCGGGAATGAGCAGTTCTTC.